This T cell receptor (beta chain) is drawn from a study of blood T cell repertoires in COVID-19. Overall study: COVID-19 samples collected from the United States, Italy and Spain covered acute and convalescent phases.

Followed longitudinally, the Seattle patients had been enrolled during active infection. The table came from immunoSEQ multiplex PCR; TCRdb's copy has only in-frame clones and leaves some out. This table holds 150,000 to 200,000 clones, approximately 81% found once. Trimming at V came to 6 bases and at J to 4 bases, leaving 7 bases not matched to a gene. The CDR3 loop spans 14 amino acids. Per the germline V gene, CDR1 is SNHLY and CDR2 is FYNNEI. What was sequenced was peripheral blood. V and J are TRBV2 and TRBJ1-2, with 8 bases that match TRBD1. This receptor was obtained from a woman aged 70-85 years with COVID-19, enrolled during active disease. DNA of the CDR3: TGTGCCAGCAGAATGGGACAGGCGAGCTATGGCTACACCTTC. Its protein is CASRMGQASYGYTF.